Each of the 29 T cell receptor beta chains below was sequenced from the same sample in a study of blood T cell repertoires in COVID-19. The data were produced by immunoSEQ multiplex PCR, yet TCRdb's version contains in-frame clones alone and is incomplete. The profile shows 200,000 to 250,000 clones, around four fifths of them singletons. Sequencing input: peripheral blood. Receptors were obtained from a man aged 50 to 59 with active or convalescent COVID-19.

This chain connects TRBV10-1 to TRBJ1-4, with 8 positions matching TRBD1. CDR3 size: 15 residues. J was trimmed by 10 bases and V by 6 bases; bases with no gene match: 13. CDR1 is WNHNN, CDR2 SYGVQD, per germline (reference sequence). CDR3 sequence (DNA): TGCGCCAGCAGGGAAGGAGAAAACAGGGGGGGAAAACTGTTTTTT. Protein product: CASREGENRGGKLFF.

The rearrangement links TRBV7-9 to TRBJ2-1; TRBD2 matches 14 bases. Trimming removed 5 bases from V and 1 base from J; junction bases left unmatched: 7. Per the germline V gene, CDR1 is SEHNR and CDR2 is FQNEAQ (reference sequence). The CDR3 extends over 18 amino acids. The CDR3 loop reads CASSVGLAGGSSYNEQFF. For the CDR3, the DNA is TGTGCCAGCAGCGTCGGACTAGCGGGGGGAAGTTCCTACAATGAGCAGTTCTTC.

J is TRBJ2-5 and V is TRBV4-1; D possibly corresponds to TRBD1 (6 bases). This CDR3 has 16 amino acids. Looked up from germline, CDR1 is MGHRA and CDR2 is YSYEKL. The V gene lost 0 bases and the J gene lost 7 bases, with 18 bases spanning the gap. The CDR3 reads CASSQDGGHRGGTQYF. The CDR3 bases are TGCGCCAGCAGCCAAGATGGAGGACATCGAGGGGGGACCCAGTACTTC.

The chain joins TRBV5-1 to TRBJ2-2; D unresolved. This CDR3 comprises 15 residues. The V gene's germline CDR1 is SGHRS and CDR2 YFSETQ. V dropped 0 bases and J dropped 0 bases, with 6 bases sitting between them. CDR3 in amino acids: CASSLVSANTGELFF. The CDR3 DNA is TGCGCCAGCAGCTTGGTATCCGCGAACACCGGGGAGCTGTTTTTT.

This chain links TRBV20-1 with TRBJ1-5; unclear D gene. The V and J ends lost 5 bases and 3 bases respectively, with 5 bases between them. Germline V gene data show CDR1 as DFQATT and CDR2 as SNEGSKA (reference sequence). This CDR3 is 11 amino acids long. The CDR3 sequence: CSALDNQPQHF. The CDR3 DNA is TGCAGTGCTCTAGACAATCAGCCCCAGCATTTT.

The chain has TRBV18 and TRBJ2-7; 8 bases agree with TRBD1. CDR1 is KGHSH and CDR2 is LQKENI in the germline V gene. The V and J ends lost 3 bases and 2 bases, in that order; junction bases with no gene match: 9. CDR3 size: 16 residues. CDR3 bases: TGTGCCAGCTCACCTCTAGCCCTGGGACAGGCCTACGAGCAGTACTTC. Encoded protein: CASSPLALGQAYEQYF.

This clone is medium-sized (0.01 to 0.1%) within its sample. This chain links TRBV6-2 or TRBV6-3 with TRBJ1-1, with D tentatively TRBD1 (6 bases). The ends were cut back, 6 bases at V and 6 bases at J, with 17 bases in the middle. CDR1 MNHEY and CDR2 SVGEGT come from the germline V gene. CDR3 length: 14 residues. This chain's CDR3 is CASSFPQGSAEAFF. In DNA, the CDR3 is TGTGCCAGCAGCTTCCCTCAGGGGAGTGCTGAAGCTTTCTTT.

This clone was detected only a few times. CDR3 bases: TGTGCCAGCAGGACAGGGGGCGCAGGGTATGGCTACACCTTC. It is translated as CASRTGGAGYGYTF. V and J are TRBV7-9 and TRBJ1-2, with 10 bases fitting TRBD1. J gave up 5 bases and V 6 bases, and 6 bases lay outside the gene matches. The V gene's germline CDR1 is SEHNR and CDR2 FQNEAQ (reference sequence). The CDR3 contains 14 residues.

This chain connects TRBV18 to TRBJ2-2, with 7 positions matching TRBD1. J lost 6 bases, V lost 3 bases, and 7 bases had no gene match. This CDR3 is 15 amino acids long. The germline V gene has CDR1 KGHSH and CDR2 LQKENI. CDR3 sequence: CASSPDRVHPGELFF. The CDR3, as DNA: TGTGCCAGCTCACCCGACAGGGTTCATCCCGGGGAGCTGTTTTTT.

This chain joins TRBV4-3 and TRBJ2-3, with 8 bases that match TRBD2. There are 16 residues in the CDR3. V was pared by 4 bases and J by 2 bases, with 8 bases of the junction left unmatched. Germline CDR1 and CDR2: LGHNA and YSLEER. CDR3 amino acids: CASSLGERGPTDTQYF. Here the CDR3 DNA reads TGCGCCAGCAGCCTAGGGGAGCGGGGGCCCACAGATACGCAGTATTTT.

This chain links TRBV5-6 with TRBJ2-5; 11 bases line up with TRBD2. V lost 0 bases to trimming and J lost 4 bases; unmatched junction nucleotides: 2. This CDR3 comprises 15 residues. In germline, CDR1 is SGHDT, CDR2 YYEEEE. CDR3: CASSLGLAGPETQYF. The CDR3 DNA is TGTGCCAGCAGCTTGGGACTAGCGGGACCAGAGACCCAGTACTTC.

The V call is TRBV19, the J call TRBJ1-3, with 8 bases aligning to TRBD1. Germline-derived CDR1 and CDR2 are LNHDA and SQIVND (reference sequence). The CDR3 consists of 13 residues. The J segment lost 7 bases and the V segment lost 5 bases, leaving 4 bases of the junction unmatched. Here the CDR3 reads CASSPDRDNTIYF. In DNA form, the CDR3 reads TGTGCCAGTAGTCCGGACAGGGATAACACCATATATTTT.

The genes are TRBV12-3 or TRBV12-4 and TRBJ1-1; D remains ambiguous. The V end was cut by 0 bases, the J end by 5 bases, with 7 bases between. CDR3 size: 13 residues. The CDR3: CASSLAEGTEAFF. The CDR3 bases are TGTGCCAGCAGTTTAGCTGAGGGAACTGAAGCTTTCTTT.

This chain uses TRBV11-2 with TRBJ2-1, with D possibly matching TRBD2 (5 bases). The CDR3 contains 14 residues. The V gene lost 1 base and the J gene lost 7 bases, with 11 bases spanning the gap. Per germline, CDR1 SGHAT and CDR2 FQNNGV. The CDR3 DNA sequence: TGTGCCAGCAGCTTAGGAGGGAGTGGGAATGAGCAGTTCTTC. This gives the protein CASSLGGSGNEQFF.

The CDR3 spells CAWMGQGNSPLHF. The CDR3, as DNA: TGTGCCTGGATGGGACAGGGGAATTCACCCCTCCACTTT. V and J are TRBV30 and TRBJ1-6; 10 nucleotides line up with TRBD1. CDR1 and CDR2 (germline): GTSNPN, SVGIG (reference sequence). This CDR3 contains 13 residues. V lost 4 bases, J lost 7 bases, and 1 base stayed unmatched.

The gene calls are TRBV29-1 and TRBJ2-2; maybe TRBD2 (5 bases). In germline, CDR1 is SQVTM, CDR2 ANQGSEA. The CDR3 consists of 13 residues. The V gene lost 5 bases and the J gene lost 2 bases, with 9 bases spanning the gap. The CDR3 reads CSVRSENTGELFF. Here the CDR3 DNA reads TGCAGCGTTCGTAGCGAAAACACCGGGGAGCTGTTTTTT.

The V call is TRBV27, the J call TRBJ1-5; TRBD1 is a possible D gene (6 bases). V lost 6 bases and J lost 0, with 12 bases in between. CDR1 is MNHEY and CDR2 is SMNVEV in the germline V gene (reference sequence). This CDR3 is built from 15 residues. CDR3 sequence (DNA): TGTGCCAGCAGCCCACAGGGATATAGCAATCAGCCCCAGCATTTT. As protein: CASSPQGYSNQPQHF.

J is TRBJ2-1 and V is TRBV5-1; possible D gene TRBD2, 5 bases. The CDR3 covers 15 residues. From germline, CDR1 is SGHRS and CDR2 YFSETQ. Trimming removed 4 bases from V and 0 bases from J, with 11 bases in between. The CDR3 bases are TGCGCCAGCAGCGCGACCGGGGACTCCTACAATGAGCAGTTCTTC. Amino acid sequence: CASSATGDSYNEQFF.

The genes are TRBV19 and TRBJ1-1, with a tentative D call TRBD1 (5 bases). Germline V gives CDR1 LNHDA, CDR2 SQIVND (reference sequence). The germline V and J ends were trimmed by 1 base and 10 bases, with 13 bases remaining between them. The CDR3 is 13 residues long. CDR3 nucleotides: TGTGCCAGTAGTATAGGGCCTCTCGGGGGAGCTTTCTTT. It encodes CASSIGPLGGAFF.

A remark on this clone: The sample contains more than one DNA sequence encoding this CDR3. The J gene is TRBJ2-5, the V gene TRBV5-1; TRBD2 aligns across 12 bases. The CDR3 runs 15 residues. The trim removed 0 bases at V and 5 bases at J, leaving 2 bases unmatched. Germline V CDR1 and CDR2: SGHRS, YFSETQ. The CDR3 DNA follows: TGCGCCAGCAGCTTGGCTCTAGCGGGGGGGGAGACCCAGTACTTC. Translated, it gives CASSLALAGGETQYF.

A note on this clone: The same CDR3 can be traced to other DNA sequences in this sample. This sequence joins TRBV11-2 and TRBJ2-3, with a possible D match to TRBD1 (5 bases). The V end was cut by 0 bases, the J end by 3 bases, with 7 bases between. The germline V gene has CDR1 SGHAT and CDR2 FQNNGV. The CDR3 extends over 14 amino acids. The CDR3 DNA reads TGTGCCAGCAGCTTAGATAGGGGAACAGATACGCAGTATTTT. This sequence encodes CASSLDRGTDTQYF.

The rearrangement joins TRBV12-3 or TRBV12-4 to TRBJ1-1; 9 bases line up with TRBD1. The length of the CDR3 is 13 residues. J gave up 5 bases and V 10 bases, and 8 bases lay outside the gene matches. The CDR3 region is CATHGTGRTEAFF. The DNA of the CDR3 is TGTGCCACCCACGGGACAGGGAGGACTGAAGCTTTCTTT.

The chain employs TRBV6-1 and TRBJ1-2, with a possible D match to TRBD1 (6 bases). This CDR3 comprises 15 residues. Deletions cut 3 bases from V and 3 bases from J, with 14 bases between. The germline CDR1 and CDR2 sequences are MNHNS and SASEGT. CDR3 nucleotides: TGTGCCAGCAGTGACCAGGACAGTCGGCACTATGGCTACACCTTC. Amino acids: CASSDQDSRHYGYTF.

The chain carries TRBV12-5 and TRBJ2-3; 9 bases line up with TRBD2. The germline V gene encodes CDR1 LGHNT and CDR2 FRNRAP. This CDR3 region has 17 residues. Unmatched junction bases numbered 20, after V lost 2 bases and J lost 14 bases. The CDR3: CASGLRRGTAGGLNLYF. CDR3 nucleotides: TGTGCTAGTGGTTTGCGGAGGGGTACAGCGGGAGGCCTAAACCTGTATTTT. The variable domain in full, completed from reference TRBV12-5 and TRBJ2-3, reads DARVTQTPRHKVTEMGQEVTMRCQPILGHNTVFWYRQTMMQGLELLAYFRNRAPLDDSGMPKDRFSAEMPDATLATLKIQPSEPRDSAVYFCASGLRRGTAGGLNLYFGPGTRLTVL.

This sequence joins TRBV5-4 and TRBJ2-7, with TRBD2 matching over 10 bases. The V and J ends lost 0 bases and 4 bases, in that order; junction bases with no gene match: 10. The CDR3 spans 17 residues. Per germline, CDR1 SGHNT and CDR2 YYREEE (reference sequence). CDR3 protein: CASSLGPAGGPGYEQYF. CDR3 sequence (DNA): TGTGCCAGCAGCTTGGGTCCAGCGGGGGGGCCGGGATACGAGCAGTACTTC.

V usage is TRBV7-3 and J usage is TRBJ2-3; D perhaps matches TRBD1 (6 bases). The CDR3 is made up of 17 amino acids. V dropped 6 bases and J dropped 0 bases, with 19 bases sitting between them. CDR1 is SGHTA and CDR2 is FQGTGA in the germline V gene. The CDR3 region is CASSQGWDIPSTDTQYF. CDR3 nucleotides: TGTGCCAGCAGTCAAGGTTGGGACATACCAAGCACAGATACGCAGTATTTT.

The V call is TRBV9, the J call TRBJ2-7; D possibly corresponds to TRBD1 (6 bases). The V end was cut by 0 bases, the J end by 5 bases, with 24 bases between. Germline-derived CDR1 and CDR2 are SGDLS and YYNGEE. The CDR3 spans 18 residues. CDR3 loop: CASSVVPLTGTPGDEQYF. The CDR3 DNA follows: TGTGCCAGCAGCGTAGTCCCCCTAACAGGGACGCCAGGGGACGAGCAGTACTTC.

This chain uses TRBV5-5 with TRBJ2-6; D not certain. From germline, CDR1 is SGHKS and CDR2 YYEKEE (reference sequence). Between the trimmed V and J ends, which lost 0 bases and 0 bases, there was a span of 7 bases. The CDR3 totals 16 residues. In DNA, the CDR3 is TGTGCCAGCAGCTTGGAACAGTCCTCTGGGGCCAACGTCCTGACTTTC. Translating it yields CASSLEQSSGANVLTF.

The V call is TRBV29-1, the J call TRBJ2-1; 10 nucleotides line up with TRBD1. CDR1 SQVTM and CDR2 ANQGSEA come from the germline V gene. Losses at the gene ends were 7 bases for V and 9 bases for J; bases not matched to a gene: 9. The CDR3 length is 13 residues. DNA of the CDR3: TGCAGCGGTTCCGGGACAGGGGTAGCTGAGCAGTTCTTC. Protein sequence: CSGSGTGVAEQFF.